This is a list of T cell receptor beta chains from one sample in a study of T cell changes during pregnancy in multiple sclerosis. Method: immunoSEQ multiplex PCR; TCRdb's copy keeps in-frame clones and lacks some. The sample consists of more than 35,000 clones, about 92% of them appearing once. Here the sequenced sample was CD8+ T cells from peripheral blood mononuclear cells, taken in the third trimester of pregnancy. These TCRs come from a female donor with multiple sclerosis, enrolled in a pregnancy study. Both conserved end residues are part of each CDR3. Each record gives: clone size, J gene, D gene, V gene, CDR3 protein, CDR3 DNA. The D gene is left open where the match is weak. Rows give clone size only sometimes, using once, few, many, or a class for an expanded clone.

clone_size: -; j_call: TRBJ2-5; d_call: -; v_call: TRBV11-2; cdr3_aa: CASSFVRGAQETQYF; cdr3_nt: TGTGCCAGCAGCTTTGTACGGGGTGCCCAAGAGACCCAGTACTTC
clone_size: -; j_call: TRBJ2-3; d_call: TRBD2; v_call: TRBV19; cdr3_aa: CASSNGLAGPTDTQYF; cdr3_nt: TGTGCCAGTAGTAACGGACTAGCGGGGCCCACAGATACGCAGTATTTT
clone_size: once; j_call: TRBJ1-1; d_call: TRBD1; v_call: TRBV13; cdr3_aa: CASSPNRGLMNTEAFF; cdr3_nt: TGTGCCAGCAGCCCCAACAGGGGGCTTATGAACACTGAAGCTTTCTTT
clone_size: -; j_call: TRBJ2-5; d_call: -; v_call: TRBV5-1; cdr3_aa: CASIIVSRPGTQYF; cdr3_nt: TGCGCCAGCATTATCGTAAGTCGGCCAGGAACCCAGTACTTC
clone_size: once; j_call: TRBJ2-7; d_call: TRBD2; v_call: TRBV27; cdr3_aa: CASSLSGAYEQYF; cdr3_nt: TGTGCCAGCAGTTTAAGCGGGGCCTACGAGCAGTACTTC
clone_size: -; j_call: TRBJ2-7; d_call: -; v_call: TRBV9; cdr3_aa: CASSVEGDLYEQYF; cdr3_nt: TGTGCCAGCAGCGTCGAGGGGGACCTCTACGAGCAGTACTTC
clone_size: -; j_call: TRBJ2-1; d_call: -; v_call: TRBV9; cdr3_aa: CASSPEGAYNEQFF; cdr3_nt: TGTGCCAGCAGCCCAGAGGGGGCCTACAATGAGCAGTTCTTC
clone_size: -; j_call: TRBJ2-1; d_call: -; v_call: TRBV6-4; cdr3_aa: CASSAQAEYNEQFF; cdr3_nt: TGTGCCAGCAGTGCCCAAGCCGAATACAATGAGCAGTTCTTC
clone_size: -; j_call: TRBJ2-7; d_call: -; v_call: TRBV11-2; cdr3_aa: CASSTVYEQYF; cdr3_nt: TGTGCCAGCAGCACGGTCTACGAGCAGTACTTC
clone_size: -; j_call: TRBJ1-2; d_call: -; v_call: TRBV7-6; cdr3_aa: CASSLDGIANYGYTF; cdr3_nt: TGTGCCAGCAGCTTAGACGGGATAGCTAACTATGGCTACACCTTC
clone_size: -; j_call: TRBJ2-1; d_call: -; v_call: TRBV19; cdr3_aa: CASESLGGPSSYNEQFF; cdr3_nt: TGTGCCAGTGAGTCTTTGGGGGGACCCAGCTCCTACAATGAGCAGTTCTTC
clone_size: -; j_call: TRBJ1-3; d_call: -; v_call: TRBV29-1; cdr3_aa: CSVGFGDTIYF; cdr3_nt: TGCAGCGTTGGCTTTGGAGACACCATATATTTT
clone_size: -; j_call: TRBJ2-3; d_call: TRBD2; v_call: TRBV5-5; cdr3_aa: CASMVFFGGGDTDTQYF; cdr3_nt: TGTGCCAGCATGGTTTTTTTTGGCGGGGGGGACACAGATACGCAGTATTTT
clone_size: -; j_call: TRBJ2-2; d_call: TRBD1; v_call: TRBV7-9; cdr3_aa: CASSLVETGFTGELFF; cdr3_nt: TGTGCCAGCAGCTTAGTTGAGACAGGGTTCACCGGGGAGCTGTTTTTT
clone_size: once; j_call: TRBJ1-3; d_call: -; v_call: TRBV19; cdr3_aa: CASSISSGNTIYF; cdr3_nt: TGTGCCAGTAGTATATCATCTGGAAACACCATATATTTT